The TCR beta chain under discussion was sequenced for a study of regulatory T cells in long-lasting Graves disease. Study-level information: Antithyroid drug use was under 3 months in newly diagnosed Graves' patients.

Broader study findings: Peripheral blood alone, not thyroid tissue, underwent study.

Through Arm-PCR of CDR3 regions and iRepertoire HTBI primers, TCR beta libraries were built. Each CDR3 protein gets one entry after TCRdb re-called the multiplex PCR reads with MiXCR. The table lists roughly 530,000 distinct CDR3 sequences, around 15% of them singletons, with more than 20% in the top ten. This clonotype was detected many times. Its antigen is undetermined. As to time point: newly diagnosed GD, antithyroid drugs for less than 3 months. With RNA extracted from PBMCs as input, the TCR library was made. EDTA tubes were used for drawing approximately 8.4 milliliters of peripheral blood. Germline CDR1 is SGHKS and CDR2 is YYEKEE (reference sequence). There are 14 residues in the CDR3. Trimming pared 5 bases from V and 1 base from J, leaving 12 bases between. In addition, the sample was reused for a study of T cells in Graves' hyperthyroidism and ophthalmopathy. This second report adds: Researchers found most expanded thyroid clonotypes above 0.001 in blood as well.

Source: peripheral blood mononuclear cells (PBMCs), taken at new diagnosis, from a patient treated with antithyroid drugs. The chain carries TRBV5-5 and TRBJ1-1; possibly TRBD1 for D (5 bases). This clonotype was sampled from a woman aged 40-60 years with Graves disease. The CDR3 bases are TGTGCCAGCAGTTTTTCGCAGGGGAACACTGAAGCTTTCTTT. The encoded protein is CASSFSQGNTEAFF.